Listed below are T cell receptor beta chains from one sample, sequenced in a study of regulatory T cells in long-lasting Graves disease. In TCRdb, the multiplex PCR reads were re-called with MiXCR into one record per CDR3 protein. The sample carries roughly 350,000 distinct CDR3 sequences, approximately 15% recorded once. These data also formed part of another study, on T cells in Graves' hyperthyroidism and ophthalmopathy.

The specimen was peripheral blood mononuclear cells (PBMCs), collected at new diagnosis, from a patient treated with antithyroid drugs. All receptors come from a man aged 40-50 years with Graves disease. Each CDR3 is given with its conserved first and last residue. Fields, in order: J gene, V gene, CDR3 protein.

TRBJ2-1,TRBV5-1,CASRGTSDFNEQFF
TRBJ1-2,TRBV24-1,CATSGPMGQAYGYTF
TRBJ2-5,TRBV10-3,CAISEIRGIGSETQYF
TRBJ2-7,TRBV4-1,CASSQVGRGLREQYF
TRBJ2-1,TRBV24-1,CATSDPGTGEGEQFF
TRBJ2-3,TRBV24-1,CATSDLATGASTDTLYF
TRBJ2-1,TRBV7-9,CASSLAGAPSYNEQFF
TRBJ2-1,TRBV7-8,CASLGGTGNFNEQFF
TRBJ1-1,TRBV18,CASSPGQGVGTEAFF
TRBJ1-4,TRBV11-3,CASSPTRGQGGEKLFF
TRBJ1-6,TRBV2,CASSDLPRYSPLHF
TRBJ1-1,TRBV7-8,CASSFRGETSEAFF
TRBJ1-6,TRBV10-2,CASSDGRIHNSPLHF
TRBJ2-3,TRBV24-1,CATSDFGQGADTQYF
TRBJ2-5,TRBV3-1,CASSQGLASGQETQYF
TRBJ1-5,TRBV15,CATSDPQRTGGDQPQHF
TRBJ2-2,TRBV28,CASSLERETVGELFF
TRBJ2-7,TRBV20-1,CSATVEGGPYEQYF
TRBJ1-4,TRBV29-1,CSVGRTGSSGEKLFF
TRBJ1-1,TRBV12-3/TRBV12-4,CASSFFPGFQNTEAFF
TRBJ1-2,TRBV20-1,CSPYRTGGYTF
TRBJ1-6,TRBV20-1,CSAGKTGPPGSPLHF
TRBJ2-5,TRBV9,CASSVGPLGETQYF
TRBJ2-7,TRBV20-1,CSARGSRGGGDYEQYF
TRBJ1-1,TRBV9,CASSVEGAGDTEAFF
TRBJ2-1,TRBV12-3/TRBV12-4,CASSSPSGVGAFF
TRBJ2-7,TRBV10-3,CAISETGQVSSYEQYF
TRBJ2-7,TRBV12-3/TRBV12-4,CASSRLWGRPYEQYF
TRBJ1-4,TRBV19,CASSRGQGAGKLFF
TRBJ2-6,TRBV20-1,CSARDETGGWANVLTF
TRBJ2-1,TRBV11-3,CASSFRDSGPYNEQFF
TRBJ1-5,TRBV4-2,CASSQQDNQPQHF
TRBJ2-7,TRBV28,CASRTGTARLPDEQYF
TRBJ2-6,TRBV6-9,CASSYTRTVVRSGANVLTF
TRBJ1-3,TRBV12-3/TRBV12-4,CASRRDRGPGNTIYF
TRBJ2-3,TRBV20-1,CSAREPTSGDTDTQYF
TRBJ2-1,TRBV28,CASITGSGLNNEQFF
TRBJ1-1,TRBV27,CASRGELNTEAFF
TRBJ2-2,TRBV7-7,CASSLAGIFYTGELFF
TRBJ2-1,TRBV7-2,CASSLVGGGSYNEQFF
TRBJ1-4,TRBV7-9,CASSLTRVEYEKLFF
TRBJ1-2,TRBV2,CASSRQGSAYGYTF
TRBJ2-3,TRBV3-1,CASSPHRDTQYF
TRBJ2-3,TRBV10-2,CASSVLDTQYF
TRBJ2-3,TRBV18,CASSPQPGRSADTQYF
TRBJ2-3,TRBV11-1,CASSPGDRAGTDTQYF
TRBJ2-2,TRBV11-2,CASSRLGGRAGELFF
TRBJ1-2,TRBV15,CATSVDYSQGYGYTF
TRBJ2-4,TRBV20-1,CSARDRPLAKNIQYF
TRBJ2-5,TRBV5-1,CASSLRAGGKGETQYF
TRBJ2-2,TRBV2,CAITGGGRTGELFF
TRBJ1-2,TRBV2,CASSGVSGNYGYTF
TRBJ1-5,TRBV12-3/TRBV12-4,CASSLAGFGQPQHF
TRBJ2-1,TRBV5-1,CASSSGPRDRRVNEQFF
TRBJ2-3,TRBV20-1,CSASFPSGVSSTDTQYF
TRBJ2-3,TRBV19,CASSGRTSTDTQYF
TRBJ2-1,TRBV5-1,CASSLSATTYNEQFF
TRBJ2-5,TRBV5-4,CASSSRLAGALGTQYF
TRBJ1-2,TRBV30,CAWSGHRGAYGYTF